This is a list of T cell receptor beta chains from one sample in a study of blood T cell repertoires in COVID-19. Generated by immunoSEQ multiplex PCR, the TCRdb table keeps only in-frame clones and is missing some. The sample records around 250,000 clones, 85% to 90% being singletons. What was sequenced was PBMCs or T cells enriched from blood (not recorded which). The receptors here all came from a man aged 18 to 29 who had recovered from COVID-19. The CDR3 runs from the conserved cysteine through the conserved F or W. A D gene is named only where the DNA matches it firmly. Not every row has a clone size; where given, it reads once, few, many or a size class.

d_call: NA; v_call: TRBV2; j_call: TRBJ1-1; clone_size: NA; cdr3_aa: CASTLGENTEAFF; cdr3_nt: TGTGCCAGCACCCTCGGAGAGAACACTGAAGCTTTCTTT
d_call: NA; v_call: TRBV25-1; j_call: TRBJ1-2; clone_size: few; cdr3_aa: CASSARQVNYGYTF; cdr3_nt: TGTGCCAGCAGTGCGAGACAGGTTAACTATGGCTACACCTTC
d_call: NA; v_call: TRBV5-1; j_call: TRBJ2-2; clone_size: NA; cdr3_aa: CASSMGHRDTGELFF; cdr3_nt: TGCGCCAGCAGCATGGGGCACAGGGACACCGGGGAGCTGTTTTTT
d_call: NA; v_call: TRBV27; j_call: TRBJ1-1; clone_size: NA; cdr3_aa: CASSLGRNAFTEAFF; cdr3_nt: TGTGCCAGCAGTTTAGGGAGGAACGCGTTTACTGAAGCTTTCTTT
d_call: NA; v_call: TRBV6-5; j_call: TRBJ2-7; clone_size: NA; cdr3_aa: CASSYGVGSSYEQYF; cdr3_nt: TGTGCCAGCAGTTACGGGGTCGGGAGCTCCTACGAGCAGTACTTC
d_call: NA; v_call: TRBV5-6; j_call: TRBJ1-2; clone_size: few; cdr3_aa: CASSSLRVTQGYGYTF; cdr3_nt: TGTGCCAGCAGCTCGCTCAGGGTCACCCAGGGATATGGCTACACCTTC
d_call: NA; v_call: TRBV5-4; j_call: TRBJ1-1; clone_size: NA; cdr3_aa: CASSLSQGKAFF; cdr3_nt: TGTGCCAGCAGCTTGAGTCAGGGGAAAGCTTTCTTT
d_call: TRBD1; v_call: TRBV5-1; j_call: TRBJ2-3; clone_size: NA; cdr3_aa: CASSLGTGGTDTQYF; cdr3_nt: TGCGCCAGCAGCTTGGGGACAGGGGGGACAGATACGCAGTATTTT
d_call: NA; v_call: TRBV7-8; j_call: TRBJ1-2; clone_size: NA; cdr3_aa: CASSLEIIRGSSGYTF; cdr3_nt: TGTGCCAGCAGCTTAGAGATCATCAGGGGTTCGAGCGGCTACACCTTC
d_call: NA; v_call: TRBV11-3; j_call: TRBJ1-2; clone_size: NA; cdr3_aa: CASSLGLEYGYTF; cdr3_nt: TGTGCCAGCAGCTTAGGTCTTGAGTATGGCTACACCTTC
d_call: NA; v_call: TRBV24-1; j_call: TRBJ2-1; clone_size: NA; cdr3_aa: CATEGSSYNEQFF; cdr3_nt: TGTGCCACTGAGGGTAGCTCCTACAATGAGCAGTTCTTC
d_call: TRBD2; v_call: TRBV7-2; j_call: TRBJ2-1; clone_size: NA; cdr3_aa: CASSFPGTRRNEQFF; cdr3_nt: TGTGCCAGCAGTTTCCCCGGGACTAGGAGAAATGAGCAGTTCTTC
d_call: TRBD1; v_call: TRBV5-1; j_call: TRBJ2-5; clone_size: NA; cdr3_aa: CASSLQAGGIQETQYF; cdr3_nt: TGCGCCAGCAGCTTGCAAGCAGGGGGAATACAAGAGACCCAGTACTTC
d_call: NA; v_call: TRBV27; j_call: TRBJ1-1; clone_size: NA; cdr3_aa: CASRIGSYTEAFF; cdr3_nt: TGTGCCAGCCGGATCGGTAGCTACACTGAAGCTTTCTTT
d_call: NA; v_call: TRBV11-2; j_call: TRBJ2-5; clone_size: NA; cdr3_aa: CASSLGGTSLETQYF; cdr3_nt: TGTGCCAGCAGCTTAGGAGGGACTTCTCTCGAGACCCAGTACTTC
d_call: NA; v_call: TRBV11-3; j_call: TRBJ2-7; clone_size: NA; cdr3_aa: CASSSVTSFYEQYF; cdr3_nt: TGTGCCAGCAGCTCTGTGACTAGTTTCTACGAGCAGTACTTC
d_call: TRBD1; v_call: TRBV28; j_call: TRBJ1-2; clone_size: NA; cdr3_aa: CASRTGQGTDGYTF; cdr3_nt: TGTGCCAGCAGGACCGGACAGGGAACGGATGGCTACACCTTC
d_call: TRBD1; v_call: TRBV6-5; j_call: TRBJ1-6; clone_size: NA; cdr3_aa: CASSRGDRGNSPLHF; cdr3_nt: TGTGCCAGCAGCCGAGGCGACAGGGGCAATTCACCCCTCCACTTT
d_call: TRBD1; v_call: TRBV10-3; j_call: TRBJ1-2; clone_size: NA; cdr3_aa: CAISEAGTGGSGNYGYTF; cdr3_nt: TGTGCCATCAGTGAGGCCGGGACAGGGGGCAGTGGTAACTATGGCTACACCTTC
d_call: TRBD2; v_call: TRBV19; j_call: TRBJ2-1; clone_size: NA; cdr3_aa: CASSIPAGGGDEQFF; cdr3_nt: TGTGCCAGTAGTATTCCAGCGGGAGGAGGTGATGAGCAGTTCTTC
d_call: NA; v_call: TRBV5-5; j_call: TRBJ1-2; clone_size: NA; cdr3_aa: CASSLREGGLYGYTF; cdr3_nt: TGTGCCAGCAGCTTGCGGGAAGGAGGCCTTTATGGCTACACCTTC
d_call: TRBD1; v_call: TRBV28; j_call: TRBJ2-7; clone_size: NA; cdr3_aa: CASSLRGRFIIEQYF; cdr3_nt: TGTGCCAGCAGTTTAAGGGGGCGTTTTATTATCGAGCAGTACTTC